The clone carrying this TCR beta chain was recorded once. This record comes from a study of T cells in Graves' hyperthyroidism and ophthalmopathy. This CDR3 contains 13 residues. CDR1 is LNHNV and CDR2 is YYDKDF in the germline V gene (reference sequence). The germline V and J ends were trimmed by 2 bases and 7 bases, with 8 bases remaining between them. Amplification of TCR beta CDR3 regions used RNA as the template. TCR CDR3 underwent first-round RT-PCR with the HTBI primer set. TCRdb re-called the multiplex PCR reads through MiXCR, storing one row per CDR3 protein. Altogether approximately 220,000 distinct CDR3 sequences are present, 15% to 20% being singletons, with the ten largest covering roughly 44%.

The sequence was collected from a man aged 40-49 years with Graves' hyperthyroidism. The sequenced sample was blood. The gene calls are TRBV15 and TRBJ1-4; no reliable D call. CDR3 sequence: CATSRLAGEKLFF. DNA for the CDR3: TGTGCCACCAGCAGACTAGCGGGTGAAAAACTGTTTTTT.